Presented here are 28 T cell receptor beta chains from one specimen sequenced in a study of blood T cell repertoires in COVID-19. Here immunoSEQ multiplex PCR was the method, and the copy in TCRdb shows in-frame clones only, minus some. The table lists about 170,000 clones, 83% of them singletons, with roughly 2% in the top ten. Sequenced input: peripheral blood. These receptors came from an elderly woman with acute or convalescent COVID-19.

The chain joins TRBV7-9 to TRBJ2-7, with 8 bases that match TRBD2. Trimming took 4 bases from V and 3 from J; bases not matched to a gene: 11. This CDR3 has 16 residues. Germline CDR1 is SEHNR and CDR2 is FQNEAQ (reference sequence). CDR3 coding DNA: TGTGCCAGCAGCTCGATATTTAGCGGGGAGGTCTACGAGCAGTACTTC. This sequence encodes CASSSIFSGEVYEQYF.

V usage is TRBV5-1 and J usage is TRBJ2-3, with TRBD2 identical over 11 bases. CDR1 and CDR2 (germline): SGHRS, YFSETQ. Trimming cost V 4 bases and J 4 bases; bases outside gene matches: 14. CDR3 length equals 18 residues. The CDR3 region is CASSHLRTSGYRPDTQYF. CDR3 DNA sequence: TGCGCCAGCAGCCATTTACGGACTAGCGGGTACCGGCCAGATACGCAGTATTTT.

The V call is TRBV6-2 or TRBV6-3, the J call TRBJ2-2; D uncertain. The CDR3 runs 13 residues. V dropped 5 bases and J dropped 5 bases, with 9 bases sitting between them. Germline V CDR1 and CDR2: MNHEY, SVGEGT. CDR3 DNA sequence: TGTGCCAGCAGTCCGACAATTACCGGGGAGCTGTTTTTT. Residues: CASSPTITGELFF.

V gene TRBV4-1 combines with J gene TRBJ1-3; D is possibly TRBD1 (6 bases). V lost 5 bases, J lost 0 bases, and 17 bases lay in between. The CDR3 is made up of 17 amino acids. The V gene's germline CDR1 is MGHRA and CDR2 YSYEKL. The CDR3 loop reads CASSSAPRGLSGNTIYF. The CDR3, as DNA: TGCGCCAGCAGCTCCGCCCCCAGGGGCCTCTCTGGAAACACCATATATTTT.

The CDR3: CATSDLRRNTGELFF. Written as DNA, the CDR3 is TGTGCCACCAGTGATTTGAGGAGAAACACCGGGGAGCTGTTTTTT. The chain is built from TRBV24-1 and TRBJ2-2; D not certain. The CDR3 has 15 residues. V gave up 0 bases and J gave up 2 bases, with 6 bases separating them. The V gene's germline CDR1 is KGHDR and CDR2 SFDVKD.

The rearrangement joins TRBV5-1 to TRBJ2-3, with TRBD1 as a possible D gene (6 bases). V was clipped by 1 base and J by 6 bases, with 15 bases between them. The CDR3 consists of 15 residues. CDR1 is SGHRS and CDR2 is YFSETQ in the germline V gene. Here the CDR3 DNA reads TGCGCCAGCAGCTTGTTAGGGGGTGCTGTCGATACGCAGTATTTT. Translated: CASSLLGGAVDTQYF.

This clone has more than one count but fewer than ten. The chain links TRBV27 to TRBJ1-3, with 10 bases fitting TRBD1. The ends lost 6 bases at V and 11 bases at J; junction bases unmatched: 10. This CDR3 region has 14 residues. CDR1 MNHEY and CDR2 SMNVEV come from the germline V gene (reference sequence). This CDR3 is CASSPGTGDRAIYF. In DNA form, the CDR3 reads TGTGCCAGCAGCCCAGGGACAGGGGATCGGGCCATATATTTT.

The rearrangement links TRBV19 to TRBJ2-2, with D tentatively TRBD2 (6 bases). The germline V gene has CDR1 LNHDA and CDR2 SQIVND (reference sequence). The CDR3 totals 15 residues. Trimming stripped 4 bases from V and 4 bases from J, with 13 bases between. In nucleotides, the CDR3 is TGTGCCAGTAGTACCCACCCCGGGAGCACCGGGGAGCTGTTTTTT. Residues: CASSTHPGSTGELFF. Full variable domain (outside the CDR3, taken from reference TRBV19 and TRBJ2-2): DGGITQSPKYLFRKEGQNVTLSCEQNLNHDAMYWYRQDPGQGLRLIYYSQIVNDFQKGDIAEGYSVSREKKESFPLTVTSAQKNPTAFYLCASSTHPGSTGELFFGEGSRLTVL.

CDR3 in amino acids: CAISLNRGEDQPQHF. DNA for the CDR3: TGTGCCATCAGTTTAAACAGGGGCGAGGATCAGCCCCAGCATTTT. The chain is built from TRBV10-3 and TRBJ1-5, with TRBD1 matching 7 bases. The germline V gene has CDR1 ENHRY and CDR2 SYGVKD. J was trimmed by 5 bases and V by 5 bases; bases with no gene match: 9. The CDR3 has 15 residues.

In DNA form, the CDR3 reads TGCGCCAGCAGCCAAGTGGGCAGGGGCAGGGACGGGCAGCCCCAGCATTTT. Translating gives CASSQVGRGRDGQPQHF. The chain links TRBV4-1 to TRBJ1-5, with D possibly being TRBD1 (6 bases). The CDR3 length is 17 residues. Trimming removed 1 base at V and 7 bases at J, with 20 bases between. Germline CDR1 and CDR2: MGHRA and YSYEKL.

CDR3 coding DNA: TGTGCCTGGAGCCCCACCGACTCCGTCGGGGAGCTGTTTTTT. Translated, it gives CAWSPTDSVGELFF. V and J are TRBV30 and TRBJ2-2; D remains ambiguous. This CDR3 has 14 residues. Germline-derived CDR1 and CDR2 are GTSNPN and SVGIG (reference sequence). V lost 3 bases and J 7 bases, leaving 15 bases between the germline ends.

Worth noting for this clone: This same CDR3 is encoded by further DNA sequences in the sample. This chain joins TRBV6-2 or TRBV6-3 and TRBJ1-1; 8 bases map to TRBD1. The CDR3 is made up of 14 amino acids. Per the germline V gene, CDR1 is MNHEY and CDR2 is SVGEGT. Trimming took 2 bases from V and 4 from J; bases not matched to a gene: 3. CDR3 in amino acids: CASSYDRGGTEAFF. DNA for the CDR3: TGTGCCAGCAGTTACGACAGGGGCGGCACTGAAGCTTTCTTT.

The chain combines TRBV7-6 with TRBJ2-2, with TRBD1 matching over 7 bases. V dropped 1 base and J dropped 5; count of bases not matched to a gene: 10. Germline lookup yields CDR1 SGHVS and CDR2 FNYEAQ. The CDR3 consists of 17 residues. CDR3 residues: CASSLVGGRGRTGELFF. CDR3 nucleotide sequence: TGTGCCAGCAGCTTAGTAGGGGGCAGGGGAAGGACCGGGGAGCTGTTTTTT. Supplemented by reference TRBV7-6 and TRBJ2-2, the full variable domain reads GAGVSQSPRYKVTKRGQDVALRCDPISGHVSLYWYRQALGQGPEFLTYFNYEAQQDKSGLPNDRFSAERPEGSISTLTIQRTEQRDSAMYRCASSLVGGRGRTGELFFGEGSRLTVL.

The rearrangement uses TRBV30 and TRBJ1-1, with D possibly TRBD1 on 5 matching bases. The CDR3 extends over 16 amino acids. Germline assignment: CDR1 GTSNPN and CDR2 SVGIG (reference sequence). Trimming removed 0 bases at V and 5 bases at J, with 19 bases between. The CDR3 sequence is CAWSVFRGTEGTEAFF. The CDR3 region has the DNA TGTGCCTGGAGTGTCTTTCGTGGGACGGAGGGGACTGAAGCTTTCTTT.

The count of this clone is one. This chain's CDR3 is CASSFLRDSNQPQHF. For the CDR3, the DNA is TGTGCCAGCAGTTTTTTGAGGGATAGCAATCAGCCCCAGCATTTT. The J gene is TRBJ1-5, the V gene TRBV28; D unresolved. The germline gives CDR1 MDHEN, CDR2 SYDVKM. The V gene lost 3 bases and the J gene lost 0 bases, with 9 bases spanning the gap. The CDR3 covers 15 residues.

The chain is built from TRBV29-1 and TRBJ2-7; a weak D match, TRBD2 (6 bases). The CDR3 is 11 amino acids. Per the germline V gene, CDR1 is SQVTM and CDR2 is ANQGSEA. The V end lost 3 bases, the J end lost 9 bases, and 12 bases lay between the germline ends. In nucleotides, the CDR3 is TGCAGCGTTGACGGAGGGCTTGGGCAGTACTTC. As protein: CSVDGGLGQYF.

The sample holds a few counts of this clone. J is TRBJ2-2 and V is TRBV7-9; TRBD1 aligns across 8 bases. CDR1 and CDR2 (germline): SEHNR, FQNEAQ (reference sequence). J was trimmed by 5 bases and V by 1 base; bases with no gene match: 0. This CDR3 region has 14 residues. The CDR3 here is CASSLGDRTGELFF. The CDR3 DNA sequence: TGTGCCAGCAGCTTAGGGGACAGGACCGGGGAGCTGTTTTTT.

Note on this clone: Other DNA sequences in the sample encode the same CDR3. The CDR3 nucleotides read TGTGCCAGCTCACCAGGCAGGGGGAATTCACCCCTCCACTTT. Amino acid sequence: CASSPGRGNSPLHF. The rearrangement uses TRBV18 and TRBJ1-6; 7 bases line up with TRBD1. The CDR3 has 14 amino acids. V was pared by 2 bases and J by 7 bases, with 2 bases of the junction left unmatched. The germline gives CDR1 KGHSH, CDR2 LQKENI.

The chain uses TRBV18 and TRBJ2-7, with TRBD2 matching 8 bases. Germline CDR1 reads KGHSH; CDR2 reads LQKENI. V shed 6 bases and J 3 bases; nucleotides not matched to a gene: 16. This CDR3 comprises 17 residues. CDR3 coding DNA: TGTGCCAGCTCGCCGACTGGCGGGGGGCCCGAGGGCTACGAGCAGTACTTC. Protein: CASSPTGGGPEGYEQYF.

The chain uses TRBV19 and TRBJ2-1; no clear D. V gave up 8 bases and J gave up 4 bases, with 12 bases separating them. The length of the CDR3 is 13 residues. Germline assignment: CDR1 LNHDA and CDR2 SQIVND (reference sequence). The chain's CDR3 is CASQTPNYNEQFF. Here the CDR3 DNA reads TGTGCCAGTCAGACACCAAATTACAATGAGCAGTTCTTC.

The chain links TRBV6-5 to TRBJ1-5; possible D gene TRBD1, 5 bases. Germline V CDR1 and CDR2: MNHEY, SVGAGI. The CDR3 length is 14 residues. Trimming shortened V by 0 bases and J by 7 bases, and 10 bases separated the two germline ends. Here the CDR3 reads CASSYSRVEQPQHF. The CDR3 coding sequence is TGTGCCAGCAGTTACTCCAGGGTGGAGCAGCCCCAGCATTTT.

The table lists this clone with a count of one. The genes are TRBV3-1 (or the pseudogene TRBV3-2) and TRBJ2-5; TRBD2 might be the D (7 bases). V lost 4 bases and J 5 bases, leaving 17 bases between the germline ends. The CDR3 runs to 15 residues. Germline CDR1 is LGHDT and CDR2 is YNNKEL (reference sequence). CDR3 DNA sequence: TGTGCCAGCAGCCCCTCCCTCGGGGGGCCGGAGACCCAGTACTTC. Translating it yields CASSPSLGGPETQYF.

The rearrangement links TRBV10-3 to TRBJ2-7; 8 bases map to TRBD2. CDR1 is ENHRY and CDR2 is SYGVKD in the germline V gene. V shed 6 bases and J 4 bases; nucleotides not matched to a gene: 11. CDR3 length: 15 residues. CDR3: CAIRGELAVSYEQYF. The CDR3 DNA reads TGTGCCATCAGGGGCGAACTAGCGGTTTCTTACGAGCAGTACTTC.

J is TRBJ2-7 and V is TRBV7-8; D call uncertain. V lost 0 bases, J lost 4 bases, and 10 bases lay in between. CDR3 length equals 14 residues. The germline V gene encodes CDR1 SGHVS and CDR2 FQNEAQ. The CDR3 loop reads CASSLARVWYEQYF. The CDR3 DNA sequence: TGTGCCAGCAGCTTAGCCCGAGTTTGGTACGAGCAGTACTTC.

This chain links TRBV7-9 with TRBJ1-6; no reliable D call. V lost 8 bases, J lost 5 bases, and 16 bases lay in between. Per germline, CDR1 SEHNR and CDR2 FQNEAQ (reference sequence). The CDR3 spans 15 residues. The CDR3 DNA follows: TGTGCCAGCGCGAACAGAGACCCGAATAATTCACCCCTCCACTTT. This sequence encodes CASANRDPNNSPLHF.

This sequence joins TRBV5-1 and TRBJ2-7; 9 nucleotides match TRBD2. The trim removed 4 bases at V and 2 bases at J, leaving 19 bases unmatched. The length of the CDR3 is 19 residues. Germline V gives CDR1 SGHRS, CDR2 YFSETQ. The CDR3 is CASSPRQGASSGVTYEQYF. The CDR3 bases are TGCGCCAGCAGCCCTAGACAGGGTGCATCTAGCGGGGTTACCTACGAGCAGTACTTC.

The chain links TRBV5-1 to TRBJ2-1; 11 positions match TRBD1. The germline gives CDR1 SGHRS, CDR2 YFSETQ. V was pared by 4 bases and J by 7 bases, with 4 bases of the junction left unmatched. This CDR3 is 14 amino acids long. The CDR3 DNA sequence: TGCGCCAGCAGCCTGAGGGACAGGGGGAATGAGCAGTTCTTC. It encodes CASSLRDRGNEQFF. Full variable domain (rest looked up from reference TRBV5-1 and TRBJ2-1): KAGVTQTPRYLIKTRGQQVTLSCSPISGHRSVSWYQQTPGQGLQFLFEYFSETQRNKGNFPGRFSGRQFSNSRSEMNVSTLELGDSALYLCASSLRDRGNEQFFGPGTRLTVL.

The chain is built from TRBV29-1 and TRBJ1-1, with TRBD1 matching over 7 bases. V shed 3 bases and J 3 bases; nucleotides not matched to a gene: 4. Per the germline V gene, CDR1 is SQVTM and CDR2 is ANQGSEA. The CDR3 spans 13 residues. The CDR3 region is CSVEQGGDTEAFF. As DNA, the CDR3 is TGCAGCGTTGAGCAGGGGGGAGACACTGAAGCTTTCTTT.